The 12 T cell receptor beta chains below all came from one sample that was sequenced in a study of blood T cell repertoires in COVID-19. Assay used: immunoSEQ multiplex PCR; TCRdb lists only in-frame clones, some missing. This table has about 140,000 clones, roughly 85% appearing once. What was sequenced was peripheral blood. Source of these receptors: a man aged 45-60 years with acute or convalescent COVID-19.

V is TRBV7-3 and J is TRBJ2-2; TRBD2 matches at 10 bases. V shed 0 bases, J shed 0 bases, and the junction held 10 bases outside the gene matches. This CDR3 spans 20 amino acids. Germline V gene sequence: CDR1 SGHTA, CDR2 FQGTGA. Here the CDR3 DNA reads TGTGCCAGCAGCTTAACGTTCGGATTAGCGGGGGGCTCGAACACCGGGGAGCTGTTTTTT. Translated, it gives CASSLTFGLAGGSNTGELFF.

This chain connects TRBV12-5 to TRBJ2-5; TRBD1 matches at 11 bases. The germline CDR1 and CDR2 sequences are LGHNT and FRNRAP. V shed 5 bases and J 4 bases; nucleotides not matched to a gene: 9. The CDR3 spans 16 residues. The CDR3 DNA reads TGTGCTAGTGGTACCCGGACAGGGGGCGCGTCAGAGACCCAGTACTTC. This sequence encodes CASGTRTGGASETQYF.

The chain is built from TRBV30 and TRBJ2-7; TRBD1 is a possible D gene (6 bases). The CDR3 spans 13 residues. Per the germline V gene, CDR1 is GTSNPN and CDR2 is SVGIG (reference sequence). Trimming stripped 2 bases from V and 5 bases from J, with 13 bases between. CDR3 residues: CAWSSSGVHEQYF. The CDR3 DNA is TGTGCCTGGAGTTCATCAGGGGTCCACGAGCAGTACTTC. The complete variable domain, with remaining parts taken from reference TRBV30 and TRBJ2-7, reads SQTIHQWPATLVQPVGSPLSLECTVEGTSNPNLYWYRQAAGRGLQLLFYSVGIGQISSEVPQNLSASRPQDRQFILSSKKLLLSDSGFYLCAWSSSGVHEQYFGPGTRLTVT.

This clone was picked up a small number of times. This chain connects TRBV7-8 to TRBJ2-7; unclear D gene. The V end lost 1 base, the J end lost 2 bases, and 9 bases lay between the germline ends. This CDR3 comprises 14 residues. Germline CDR1 SGHVS, CDR2 FQNEAQ. CDR3 DNA: TGTGCCAGCAGCTTAGAGTACGGAGCCTACGAGCAGTACTTC. Its translation: CASSLEYGAYEQYF.

V and J are TRBV10-3 and TRBJ1-1, with D maybe TRBD1 (6 bases). Germline CDR1 and CDR2: ENHRY and SYGVKD. This CDR3 is 14 amino acids long. V gave up 3 bases and J gave up 11 bases, with 19 bases separating them. This CDR3 reads CAISDLRGRGEAFF. CDR3 DNA: TGTGCCATCAGTGATTTGCGGGGGCGAGGTGAGGCTTTCTTT.

The rearrangement uses TRBV9 and TRBJ1-4; D is unclear. Germline CDR1 is SGDLS and CDR2 is YYNGEE. The CDR3 totals 13 residues. V lost 0 bases to trimming and J lost 7 bases, with 7 bases between them. Here the CDR3 DNA reads TGTGCCAGCAGCGTAGGCGTCGGTGAAAAACTGTTTTTT. Amino acids: CASSVGVGEKLFF. Full variable domain (missing parts from reference TRBV9 and TRBJ1-4): DSGVTQTPKHLITATGQRVTLRCSPRSGDLSVYWYQQSLDQGLQFLIQYYNGEERAKGNILERFSAQQFPDLHSELNLSSLELGDSALYFCASSVGVGEKLFFGSGTQLSVL.

The genes are TRBV5-8 and TRBJ2-3; TRBD1 aligns across 9 bases. Per germline, CDR1 SGHTS and CDR2 YDEGEE. V lost 5 bases and J lost 3; bases outside the gene matches: 10. This CDR3 region has 16 residues. For the CDR3, the DNA is TGTGCCAGCAGGACACCGGGACAGGGTAGGACAGATACGCAGTATTTT. Translation gives CASRTPGQGRTDTQYF. Together with reference TRBV5-8 and TRBJ2-3, the CDR3 gives the full variable domain: EAGVTQSPTHLIKTRGQQATLRCSPISGHTSVYWYQQALGLGLQFLLWYDEGEERNRGNFPPRFSGRQFPNYSSELNVNALELEDSALYLCASRTPGQGRTDTQYFGPGTRLTVL.

Details on this clone: Other DNA sequences of this sample code for an identical CDR3. J is TRBJ1-1 and V is TRBV27; no reliable D call. CDR1 is MNHEY, CDR2 SMNVEV, per germline (reference sequence). The CDR3 runs 13 residues. Trimming stripped 2 bases from V and 2 bases from J, with 6 bases between. Written as DNA, the CDR3 is TGTGCCAGCAGTTTAAGACAAAACACTGAAGCTTTCTTT. Its translation: CASSLRQNTEAFF.

The chain couples TRBV5-4 to TRBJ1-4; 8 nucleotides line up with TRBD1. Germline trimming cut 4 bases from V and 8 bases from J; bases unmatched to any gene: 7. CDR3 length: 14 amino acids. CDR1 and CDR2 from the germline V gene are SGHNT and YYREEE (reference sequence). CDR3 sequence (DNA): TGTGCCAGCAGCCTAGGACAGGGTGTCGAAAAACTGTTTTTT. This codes for CASSLGQGVEKLFF.

The V call is TRBV5-8, the J call TRBJ2-6; no definite D call. V was pared by 3 bases and J by 4 bases, with 5 bases between. Germline V lookup: CDR1 SGHTS, CDR2 YDEGEE. The CDR3 extends over 13 amino acids. The CDR3 sequence: CASSSVGANVLTF. CDR3 DNA: TGTGCCAGCAGCTCGGTGGGGGCCAACGTCCTGACTTTC.

The CDR3 loop is CSVRTSGVRDSYNEQFF. The CDR3, as DNA: TGCAGCGTGAGGACTAGCGGAGTACGCGACTCCTACAATGAGCAGTTCTTC. The chain employs TRBV29-1 and TRBJ2-1; 10 positions agree with TRBD2. The CDR3 extends over 17 amino acids. Germline V gene sequence: CDR1 SQVTM, CDR2 ANQGSEA. After removal of 6 bases from V and 0 bases from J, the junction contained 11 bases not matched to a gene.

This clone was detected only once. The chain recombines TRBV6-6 with TRBJ2-7, with 9 bases fitting TRBD1. The V gene's germline CDR1 is MNHNY and CDR2 SVGAGI (reference sequence). This CDR3 has 16 residues. With V trimmed by 5 bases and J by 4 bases, 12 bases remained unmatched. The CDR3 DNA sequence: TGTGCCAGCAGTCGAGCCATCGTGGACAGGGGATACGAGCAGTACTTC. Its translation: CASSRAIVDRGYEQYF.